The entry below gives a single T cell receptor beta chain sequence along with its context. The antigen is unknown. The sorted conventional CD4+ T cells were CD25-low and CD127-high, with genomic DNA sequenced. The sample belongs to a study of regulatory and conventional T cells in RAG deficiency. Broader study findings: In Omenn syndrome, sorted "Tregs" may be peripherally activated cells. Treg unique TCR beta sequences were about 110-fold fewer in Omenn syndrome and CID/AS patients than controls. Shorter CDR3s in all patient subsets; >75% Treg-Tconv overlap in Omenn. Shannon entropy fell and Simpson indices rose in RAG-deficient patients.

This CDR3 has 15 amino acids. With 1 base clipped from V and 2 bases from J, the junction kept 2 bases outside the gene matches. Germline CDR1 SNHLY, CDR2 FYNNEI. Clones were sequenced by immunoSEQ multiplex PCR, and TCRdb holds only the in-frame ones, with some missing. The sample includes under 25,000 clones, around 96% seen only once; the top ten take around 1.2%. A further study also used this sample, focusing on regulatory T cells. According to that study: The PCR used 52 TRBV and 13 TRBJ primers.

The sequence derives from a human donor in good health. Sequenced input: CD25- CD4+ T cells sorted from blood. This chain uses TRBV2 with TRBJ1-3; TRBD1 aligns across 7 bases. The CDR3 nucleotides read TGTGCCAGCAGTGAAGGGGGGACAGCTGGAAACACCATATATTTT. Protein product: CASSEGGTAGNTIYF.